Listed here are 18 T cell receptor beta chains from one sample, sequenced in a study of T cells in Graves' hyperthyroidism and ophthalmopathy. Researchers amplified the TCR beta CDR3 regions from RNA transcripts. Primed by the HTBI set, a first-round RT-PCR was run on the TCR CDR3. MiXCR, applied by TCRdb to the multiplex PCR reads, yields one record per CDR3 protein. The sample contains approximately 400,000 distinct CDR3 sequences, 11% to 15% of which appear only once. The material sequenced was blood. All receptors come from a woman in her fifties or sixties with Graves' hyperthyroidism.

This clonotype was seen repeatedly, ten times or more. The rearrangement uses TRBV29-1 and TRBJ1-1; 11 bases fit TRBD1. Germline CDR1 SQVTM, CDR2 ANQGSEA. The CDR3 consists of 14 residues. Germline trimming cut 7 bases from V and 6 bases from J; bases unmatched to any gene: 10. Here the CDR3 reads CSARGLGQGAEAFF. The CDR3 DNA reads TGCAGCGCGAGGGGGTTGGGACAGGGGGCTGAAGCTTTCTTT.

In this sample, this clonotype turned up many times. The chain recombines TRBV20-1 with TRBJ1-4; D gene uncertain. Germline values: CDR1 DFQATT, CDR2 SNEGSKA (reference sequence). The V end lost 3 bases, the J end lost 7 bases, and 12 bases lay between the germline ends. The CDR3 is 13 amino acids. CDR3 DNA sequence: TGCAGTGCTAGCCCCACGGACGGTGAAAAACTGTTTTTT. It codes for CSASPTDGEKLFF.

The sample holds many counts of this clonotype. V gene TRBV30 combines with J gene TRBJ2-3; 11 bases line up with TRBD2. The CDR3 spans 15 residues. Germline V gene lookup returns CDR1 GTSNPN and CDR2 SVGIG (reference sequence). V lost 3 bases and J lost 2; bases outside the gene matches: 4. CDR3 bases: TGTGCCTGGAGCCTGGGACTAGCGGACACAGATACGCAGTATTTT. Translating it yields CAWSLGLADTDTQYF.

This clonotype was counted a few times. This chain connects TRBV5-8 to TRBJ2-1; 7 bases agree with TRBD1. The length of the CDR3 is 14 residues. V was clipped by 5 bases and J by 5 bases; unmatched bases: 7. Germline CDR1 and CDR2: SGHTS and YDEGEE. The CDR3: CASRETGTHNEQFF. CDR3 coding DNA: TGTGCCAGCAGAGAGACAGGGACCCACAATGAGCAGTTCTTC.

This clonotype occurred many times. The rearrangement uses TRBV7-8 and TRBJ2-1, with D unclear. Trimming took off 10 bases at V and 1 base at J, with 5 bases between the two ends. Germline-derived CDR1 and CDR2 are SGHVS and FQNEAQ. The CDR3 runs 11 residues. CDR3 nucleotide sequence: TGTGCCACCGGATCCTACAATGAGCAGTTCTTC. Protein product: CATGSYNEQFF. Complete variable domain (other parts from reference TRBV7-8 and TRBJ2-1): GAGVSQSPRYKVAKRGQDVALRCDPISGHVSLFWYQQALGQGPEFLTYFQNEAQLDKSGLPSDRFFAERPEGSVSTLKIQRTQQEDSAVYLCATGSYNEQFFGPGTRLTVL.

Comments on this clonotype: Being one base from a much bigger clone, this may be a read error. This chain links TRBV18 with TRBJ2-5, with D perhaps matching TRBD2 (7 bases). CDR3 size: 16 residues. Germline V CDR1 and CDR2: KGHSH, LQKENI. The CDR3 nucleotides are TGTGCCAGCTCACCACCGACAGGCGGGGGCCAAGAGGCCCAGTACTTC. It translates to CASSPPTGGGQEAQYF.

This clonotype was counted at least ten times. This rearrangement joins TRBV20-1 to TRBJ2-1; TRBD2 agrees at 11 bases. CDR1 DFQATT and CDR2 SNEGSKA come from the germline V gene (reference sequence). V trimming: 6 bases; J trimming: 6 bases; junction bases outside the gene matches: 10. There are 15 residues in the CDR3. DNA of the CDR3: TGCAGTGCGAGGGGCGTACTAGCGGGAGTCAATGAGCAGTTCTTC. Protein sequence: CSARGVLAGVNEQFF.

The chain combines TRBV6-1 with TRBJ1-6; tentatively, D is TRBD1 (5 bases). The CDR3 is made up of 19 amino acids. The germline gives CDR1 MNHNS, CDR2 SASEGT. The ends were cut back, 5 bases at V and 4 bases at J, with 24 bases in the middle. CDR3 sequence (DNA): TGTGCCAGCAGTTCCGCGGAGTCAGGGCCCTCCTATTATAATTCACCCCTCCACTTT. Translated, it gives CASSSAESGPSYYNSPLHF.

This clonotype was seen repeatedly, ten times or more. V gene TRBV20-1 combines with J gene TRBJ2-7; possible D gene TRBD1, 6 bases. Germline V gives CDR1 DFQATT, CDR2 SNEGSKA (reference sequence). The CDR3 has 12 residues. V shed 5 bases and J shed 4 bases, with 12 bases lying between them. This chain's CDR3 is CSAHRDGYEQYF. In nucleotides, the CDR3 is TGCAGTGCTCACAGGGATGGGTACGAGCAGTACTTC.

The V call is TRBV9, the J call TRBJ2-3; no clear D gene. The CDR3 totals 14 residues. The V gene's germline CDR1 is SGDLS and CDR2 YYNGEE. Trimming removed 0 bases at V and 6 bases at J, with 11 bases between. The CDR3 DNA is TGTGCCAGCAGCGTAGATTATGCCTCCGATACGCAGTATTTT. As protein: CASSVDYASDTQYF.

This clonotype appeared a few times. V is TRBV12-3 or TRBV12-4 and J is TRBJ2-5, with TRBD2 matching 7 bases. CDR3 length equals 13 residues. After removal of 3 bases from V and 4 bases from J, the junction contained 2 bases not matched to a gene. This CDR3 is CASSLIAGETQYF. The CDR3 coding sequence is TGTGCCAGCAGTTTGATAGCGGGAGAGACCCAGTACTTC.

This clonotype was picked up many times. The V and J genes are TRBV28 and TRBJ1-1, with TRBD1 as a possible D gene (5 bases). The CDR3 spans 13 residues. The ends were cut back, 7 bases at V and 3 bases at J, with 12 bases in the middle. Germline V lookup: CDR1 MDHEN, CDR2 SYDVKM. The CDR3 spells CASTPRGYTEAFF. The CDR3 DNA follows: TGTGCCAGCACTCCCCGGGGGTACACTGAAGCTTTCTTT. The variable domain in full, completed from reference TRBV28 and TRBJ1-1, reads DVKVTQSSRYLVKRTGEKVFLECVQDMDHENMFWYRQDPGLGLRLIYFSYDVKMKEKGDIPEGYSVSREKKERFSLILESASTNQTSMYLCASTPRGYTEAFFGQGTRLTVV.

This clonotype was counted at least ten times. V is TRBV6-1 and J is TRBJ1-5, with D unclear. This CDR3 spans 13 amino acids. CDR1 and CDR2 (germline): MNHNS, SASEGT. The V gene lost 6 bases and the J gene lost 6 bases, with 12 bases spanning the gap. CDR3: CASRLSPRQPQHF. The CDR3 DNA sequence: TGTGCCAGCAGACTTAGCCCGCGTCAGCCCCAGCATTTT.

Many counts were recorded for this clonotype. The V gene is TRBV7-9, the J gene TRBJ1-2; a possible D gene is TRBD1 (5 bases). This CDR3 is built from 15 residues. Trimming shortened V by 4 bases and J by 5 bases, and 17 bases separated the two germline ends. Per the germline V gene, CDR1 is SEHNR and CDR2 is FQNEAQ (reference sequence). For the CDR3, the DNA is TGTGCCAGCAGCTCCCCGCAGGACAACAGTTATGGCTACACCTTC. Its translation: CASSSPQDNSYGYTF.

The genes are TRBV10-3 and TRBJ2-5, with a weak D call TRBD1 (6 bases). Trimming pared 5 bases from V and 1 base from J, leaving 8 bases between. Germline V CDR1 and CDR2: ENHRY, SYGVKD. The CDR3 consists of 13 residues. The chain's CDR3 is CAISQGSQETQYF. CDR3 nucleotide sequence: TGTGCCATCAGTCAGGGGAGCCAAGAGACCCAGTACTTC.

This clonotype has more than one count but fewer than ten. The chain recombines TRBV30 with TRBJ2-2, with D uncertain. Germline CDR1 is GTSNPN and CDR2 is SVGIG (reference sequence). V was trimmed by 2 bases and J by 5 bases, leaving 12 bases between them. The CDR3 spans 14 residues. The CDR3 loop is CAWSQLEWTGELFF. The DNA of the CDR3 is TGTGCCTGGAGTCAGCTAGAGTGGACCGGGGAGCTGTTTTTT.

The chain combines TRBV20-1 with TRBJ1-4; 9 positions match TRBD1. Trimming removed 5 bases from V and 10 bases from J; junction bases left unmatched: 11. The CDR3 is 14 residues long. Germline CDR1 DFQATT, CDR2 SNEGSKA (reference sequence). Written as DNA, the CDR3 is TGCAGTGCTCAAACGGGGACAGGGTCTGGAAAACTGTTTTTT. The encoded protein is CSAQTGTGSGKLFF.

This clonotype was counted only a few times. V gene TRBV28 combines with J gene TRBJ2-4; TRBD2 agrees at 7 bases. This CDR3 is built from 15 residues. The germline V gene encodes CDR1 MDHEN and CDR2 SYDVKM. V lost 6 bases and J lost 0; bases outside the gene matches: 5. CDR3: CASSLLAAAKNIQYF. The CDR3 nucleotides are TGTGCCAGCAGCCTCCTAGCGGCAGCCAAAAACATTCAGTACTTC.